Below, 17 T cell receptor beta chains from the same sample are listed, as sequenced in a study of PD-L1 blockade in urothelial cancer. As to time point: pretreatment peripheral blood. The data were produced by immunoSEQ multiplex PCR, yet TCRdb's version contains in-frame clones alone and is incomplete. The sample has almost 90,000 clones, over 80% seen once. Sequenced material: PBMCs, taken around atezolizumab (anti-PD-L1) treatment. The receptor set was obtained from a man aged 55 to 70 with urothelial cancer.

This clone has a handful of counts. The V gene is TRBV2, the J gene TRBJ1-2, with 9 bases matching TRBD1. The V gene end was trimmed by 5 bases and the J gene end by 4 bases; junction bases not matched to a gene: 14. The length of the CDR3 is 17 residues. Germline values: CDR1 SNHLY, CDR2 FYNNEI. The CDR3 here is CASSSPGQGQQSYGYTF. The CDR3 bases are TGTGCCAGCAGTTCCCCGGGACAGGGACAACAATCCTATGGCTACACCTTC.

The CDR3 region has the DNA TGTGCCAGCAGCTTGGGGAGGGAGAATGAGCAGTTCTTC. The encoded protein is CASSLGRENEQFF. V gene TRBV7-2 combines with J gene TRBJ2-1; TRBD2 matches at 7 bases. J gave up 7 bases and V 3 bases, and 3 bases lay outside the gene matches. The CDR3 runs 13 residues. Germline lookup yields CDR1 SGHTA and CDR2 FQGNSA.

The rearrangement uses TRBV9 and TRBJ2-1, with 15 bases aligning to TRBD2. The CDR3 totals 15 residues. Germline assignment: CDR1 SGDLS and CDR2 YYNGEE. V gave up 4 bases and J gave up 8 bases; unmatched junction bases: 4. The CDR3 here is CASSFGLAGGDEQFF. CDR3 in DNA: TGTGCCAGCAGCTTCGGACTAGCGGGGGGGGATGAGCAGTTCTTC.

This rearrangement joins TRBV18 to TRBJ2-7; 7 bases map to TRBD1. The CDR3 sequence is 14 residues long. Germline V gives CDR1 KGHSH, CDR2 LQKENI. The V segment lost 5 bases and the J segment 2 bases; nucleotides outside the gene matches: 6. CDR3 DNA sequence: TGTGCCAGCTCATACGGGACAGCTGCCTACGAGCAGTACTTC. Its translation: CASSYGTAAYEQYF.

V usage is TRBV6-1 and J usage is TRBJ2-1, with a tentative D call TRBD1 (5 bases). Germline CDR1 reads MNHNS; CDR2 reads SASEGT. CDR3 length: 13 residues. The V and J ends lost 10 bases and 4 bases respectively, with 14 bases between them. The CDR3 is CATSAGPYNEQFF. CDR3 DNA sequence: TGTGCCACTTCGGCAGGGCCATACAATGAGCAGTTCTTC.

V gene TRBV18 combines with J gene TRBJ2-7; TRBD2 might be the D (5 bases). The CDR3 loop spans 15 amino acids. Germline V gene sequence: CDR1 KGHSH, CDR2 LQKENI. Trimming removed 1 base from V and 4 bases from J, with 14 bases in between. In nucleotides, the CDR3 is TGTGCCAGCTCACCACACGGAGGTGGAATATACGAGCAGTACTTC. It is translated as CASSPHGGGIYEQYF.

V is TRBV6-5 and J is TRBJ1-3; no clear D. The V gene's germline CDR1 is MNHEY and CDR2 SVGAGI. Trimming removed 4 bases from V and 0 bases from J, with 10 bases in between. The CDR3 length is 15 residues. Written as DNA, the CDR3 is TGTGCCAGCAGTTCTACAGCACGCTCTGGAAACACCATATATTTT. Translation: CASSSTARSGNTIYF.

This chain links TRBV18 with TRBJ2-7; 11 nucleotides match TRBD2. There are 14 residues in the CDR3. The V gene's germline CDR1 is KGHSH and CDR2 LQKENI. Germline trimming cut 5 bases from V and 5 bases from J; bases unmatched to any gene: 5. The CDR3 loop is CASSTTSGGHEQYF. The CDR3 DNA is TGTGCCAGCTCAACCACTAGCGGGGGCCACGAGCAGTACTTC.

This chain links TRBV4-3 with TRBJ2-3; TRBD2 aligns across 8 bases. This CDR3 comprises 15 residues. Trimming cost V 3 bases and J 5 bases; bases outside gene matches: 7. CDR1 is LGHNA, CDR2 YSLEER, per germline. Written as DNA, the CDR3 is TGCGCCAGCAGCCAGTGGGAGGCGGGAGGAGATACGCAGTATTTT. Translating gives CASSQWEAGGDTQYF.

The chain joins TRBV11-2 to TRBJ1-3; no definite D call. The germline V and J ends were trimmed by 2 bases and 5 bases, with 16 bases remaining between them. The germline CDR1 and CDR2 sequences are SGHAT and FQNNGV. The CDR3 contains 16 residues. The chain's CDR3 is CASSLKHRDTRNTIYF. CDR3 bases: TGTGCCAGCAGCTTAAAGCATCGAGACACCCGAAACACCATATATTTT.

The chain recombines TRBV30 with TRBJ2-1, with 11 positions matching TRBD2. Germline assignment: CDR1 GTSNPN and CDR2 SVGIG (reference sequence). This CDR3 spans 18 amino acids. The V and J ends lost 3 bases and 0 bases, in that order; junction bases with no gene match: 10. CDR3 region: CAWRRGLAGGNSYNEQFF. The CDR3 DNA is TGTGCCTGGAGGCGGGGGCTAGCGGGGGGCAACTCCTACAATGAGCAGTTCTTC.

The CDR3 here is CSVEDPGETQYF. The CDR3, as DNA: TGCAGCGTTGAAGATCCCGGGGAGACCCAGTACTTC. V gene TRBV29-1 combines with J gene TRBJ2-5; D is unresolved. V was trimmed by 0 bases and J by 5 bases, leaving 7 bases between them. The germline gives CDR1 SQVTM, CDR2 ANQGSEA. The CDR3 consists of 12 residues.

The chain links TRBV4-1 to TRBJ1-4, with TRBD1 matching over 9 bases. Germline CDR1 reads MGHRA; CDR2 reads YSYEKL. The CDR3 is 15 amino acids. The J segment lost 2 bases and the V segment lost 4 bases, leaving 2 bases of the junction unmatched. CDR3 amino acids: CASSRDRATNEKLFF. CDR3 DNA sequence: TGCGCCAGCAGCCGGGACAGGGCTACTAATGAAAAACTGTTTTTT.

The genes are TRBV10-1 and TRBJ2-5; 8 bases are a match to TRBD2. Germline-derived CDR1 and CDR2 are WNHNN and SYGVQD (reference sequence). This CDR3 has 13 residues. V was clipped by 4 bases and J by 4 bases; unmatched bases: 2. The CDR3 nucleotides are TGCGCCAGCAGTGCCAGCGGGGGAGAGACCCAGTACTTC. This encodes CASSASGGETQYF.

This clone was seen once. This sequence joins TRBV19 and TRBJ2-5, with 7 bases fitting TRBD2. The CDR3 length is 13 residues. Germline CDR1 is LNHDA and CDR2 is SQIVND (reference sequence). Losses at the gene ends were 1 base for V and 5 bases for J; bases not matched to a gene: 1. The CDR3 loop reads CASSIGGGETQYF. For the CDR3, the DNA is TGTGCCAGTAGTATAGGGGGAGGGGAGACCCAGTACTTC.

This rearrangement joins TRBV7-9 to TRBJ2-1; D is ambiguous. Deletions cut 0 bases from V and 8 bases from J, with 11 bases between. The CDR3 is 14 residues long. Germline loops: CDR1 SEHNR, CDR2 FQNEAQ (reference sequence). This CDR3 reads CASSLAWSSDEQFF. The CDR3 region has the DNA TGTGCCAGCAGCTTAGCGTGGAGTTCCGATGAGCAGTTCTTC.

J is TRBJ2-5 and V is TRBV7-2, with D possibly matching TRBD2 (6 bases). Per germline, CDR1 SGHTA and CDR2 FQGNSA. This CDR3 comprises 16 residues. The V and J ends lost 1 base and 7 bases respectively, with 19 bases between them. Here the CDR3 reads CASSLEVSLPEGTQYF. Here the CDR3 DNA reads TGTGCCAGCAGCTTAGAGGTCTCGTTGCCGGAGGGGACCCAGTACTTC. Full variable domain (missing parts from reference TRBV7-2 and TRBJ2-5): GAGVSQSPSNKVTEKGKDVELRCDPISGHTALYWYRQSLGQGLEFLIYFQGNSAPDKSGLPSDRFSAERTGGSVSTLTIQRTQQEDSAVYLCASSLEVSLPEGTQYFGPGTRLLVL.